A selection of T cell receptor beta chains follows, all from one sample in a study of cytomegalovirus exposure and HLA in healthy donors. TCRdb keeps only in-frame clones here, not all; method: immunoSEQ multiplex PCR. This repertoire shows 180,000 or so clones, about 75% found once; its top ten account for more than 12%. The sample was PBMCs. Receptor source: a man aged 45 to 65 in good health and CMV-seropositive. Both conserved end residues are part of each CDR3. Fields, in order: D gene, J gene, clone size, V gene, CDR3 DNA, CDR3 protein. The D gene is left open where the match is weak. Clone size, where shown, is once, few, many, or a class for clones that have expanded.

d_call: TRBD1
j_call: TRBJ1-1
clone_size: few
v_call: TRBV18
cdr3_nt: TGTGCCAGCTCACCACGGACAGGAGGAGAGAACACTGAAGCTTTCTTT
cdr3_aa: CASSPRTGGENTEAFF

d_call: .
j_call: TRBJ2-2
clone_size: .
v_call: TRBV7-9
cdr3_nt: TGTTCCAGCAGCTCATCCCCCGGGGGATTTGTGGCCGGGGAGCTGTTTTTT
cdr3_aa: CSSSSSPGGFVAGELFF

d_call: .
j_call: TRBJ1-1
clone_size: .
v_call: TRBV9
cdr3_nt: TGTGCCAGCAGCGGAGGAGATCAGGGGATTGTGAACACTGAAGCTTTCTTT
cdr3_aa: CASSGGDQGIVNTEAFF

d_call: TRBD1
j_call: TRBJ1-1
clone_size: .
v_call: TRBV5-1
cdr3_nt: TGCGCCAGCAGCTCGGCCGGACAGGGGGACACTGAAGCTTTCTTT
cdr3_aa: CASSSAGQGDTEAFF

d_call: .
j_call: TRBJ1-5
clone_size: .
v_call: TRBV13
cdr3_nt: TGTGCCAGCAGCTTAGGGGGAGAGGGCAATCAGCCCCAGCATTTT
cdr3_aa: CASSLGGEGNQPQHF

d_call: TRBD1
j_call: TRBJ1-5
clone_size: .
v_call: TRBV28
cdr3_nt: TGTGCCAGCAGTTTACCCGGACAGGTTAGCAATCAGCCCCAGCATTTT
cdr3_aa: CASSLPGQVSNQPQHF

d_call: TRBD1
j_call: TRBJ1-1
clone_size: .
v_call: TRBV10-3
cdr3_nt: TGTGCCATCAGCCGGACAGGGGGAGGGACTGAAGCTTTCTTT
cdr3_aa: CAISRTGGGTEAFF

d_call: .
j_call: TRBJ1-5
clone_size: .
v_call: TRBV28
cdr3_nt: TGTGCCAGCAGTTTATATGGCAGCGGAAATAATCAGCCCCAGCATTTT
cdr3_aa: CASSLYGSGNNQPQHF

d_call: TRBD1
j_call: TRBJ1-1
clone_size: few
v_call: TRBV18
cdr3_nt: TGTGCCAGCTCACCGACAGGGCCCACTGAAGCTTTCTTT
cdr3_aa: CASSPTGPTEAFF

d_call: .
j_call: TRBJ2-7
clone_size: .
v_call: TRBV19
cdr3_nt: TGTGCCAGTAGTAATACAGGGTTTCTCGAGCAGTACTTC
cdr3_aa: CASSNTGFLEQYF

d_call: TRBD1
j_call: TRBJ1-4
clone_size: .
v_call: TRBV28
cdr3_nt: TGTGCCAGCAGGCGTATGGACAGGGAAAGGGAAAAACTGTTTTTT
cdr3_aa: CASRRMDREREKLFF

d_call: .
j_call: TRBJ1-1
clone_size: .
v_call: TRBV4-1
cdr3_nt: TGCGCCAGCAGCCACGCCGACACAATGAACACTGAAGCTTTCTTT
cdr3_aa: CASSHADTMNTEAFF

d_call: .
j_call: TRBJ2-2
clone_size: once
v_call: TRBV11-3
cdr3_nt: TGTGCCAGCAGCTTAGAGTCCGGACAGACGGAGGGGGAGCTGTTTTTT
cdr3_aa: CASSLESGQTEGELFF

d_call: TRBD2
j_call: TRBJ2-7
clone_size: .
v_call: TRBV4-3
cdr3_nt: TGCGCCAGCAGCTTAAAGGTACAGGGGGGACTAGCGGGGCCTTCCTACGAGCAGTACTTC
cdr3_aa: CASSLKVQGGLAGPSYEQYF

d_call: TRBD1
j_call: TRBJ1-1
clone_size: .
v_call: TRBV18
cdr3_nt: TGTGCCAGCTCCCCCAGTGACAGGGCCGGTGCTGAAGCTTTCTTT
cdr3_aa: CASSPSDRAGAEAFF